This T cell receptor beta chain is drawn from a study of blood T cell repertoires in COVID-19. Overall study: The analysed material was cDNA or gDNA that came from T cells, B-cell-depleted T cells, or PBMCs.

With 4 bases removed from V and 5 bases from J, the gap between germline ends came to 11 bases. The CDR3 has 13 residues. Germline assignment: CDR1 SGHRS and CDR2 YFSETQ. The study assigned cohorts using participant-reported clinical history. Per the original data handling: Amplification from reference gene primers served as the basis for estimated nucleated cell counts. The table came from immunoSEQ multiplex PCR; TCRdb's copy has only in-frame clones and leaves some out. V and J calls and clone size are given by that table; D and trimming were obtained from the DNA. This table has 260,000 or so clones, approximately 88% appearing once.

This sequence originates from a middle-aged woman with acute COVID-19. The chain links TRBV5-1 to TRBJ2-3, with a tentative D call TRBD2 (5 bases). The sequencing input was PBMCs or T cells enriched from blood (not recorded which). The CDR3 here is CASSNERGDTQYF. In nucleotides, the CDR3 is TGCGCCAGCAGCAATGAACGGGGAGATACGCAGTATTTT.